This TCR beta chain emerged from a study of cytomegalovirus exposure and HLA in healthy donors. Study-wide points: According to the study, roughly 160 TCR beta chains were cytomegalovirus-associated. Confirmation in vitro established that three CMV-associated chains were specific for CMV antigens.

The ends were cut back, 1 base at V and 4 bases at J, with 8 bases in the middle. The CDR3 is 14 amino acids. Germline assignment: CDR1 SEHNR and CDR2 FQNEAQ (reference sequence). Comments on this clone: The antigen remains undetermined.

Here immunoSEQ multiplex PCR was the method, and the copy in TCRdb shows in-frame clones only, minus some. The data show about 160,000 clones, approximately 89% seen once. The sample was PBMCs. V and J are TRBV7-9 and TRBJ1-5; D is ambiguous. This clonotype was sampled from a man aged 18 to 29 in good health and CMV-seropositive. CDR3 residues: CASSLVSGNQPQHF. CDR3 DNA: TGTGCCAGCAGCTTAGTGTCGGGAAATCAGCCCCAGCATTTT.